Below, 27 T cell receptor beta chains from the same sample are listed, as sequenced in a study of regulatory T cells in long-lasting Graves disease. Arm-PCR with iRepertoire HTBI primers amplified the CDR3 regions for these TCR beta libraries. TCRdb processed the multiplex PCR reads anew with MiXCR; each CDR3 protein has one entry. The sample includes approximately 540,000 distinct CDR3 sequences, around 11% of them seen just once. Time point specified: newly diagnosed GD, antithyroid drugs for less than 3 months. PBMC-derived RNA was used for the TCR library. These data also featured in a second study, about T cells in Graves' hyperthyroidism and ophthalmopathy.

The sample here was peripheral blood mononuclear cells (PBMCs), taken at new diagnosis, from a patient treated with antithyroid drugs. The receptor set was obtained from a woman aged 30 to 39 with Graves disease.

The chain has TRBV2 and TRBJ2-1, with 13 positions matching TRBD2. The J segment lost 2 bases and the V segment lost 9 bases, leaving 4 bases of the junction unmatched. The germline V gene encodes CDR1 SNHLY and CDR2 FYNNEI. This CDR3 spans 15 amino acids. The CDR3 loop reads CASTGLAGTYNEQFF. The CDR3, as DNA: TGTGCCAGTACGGGACTAGCGGGGACCTACAATGAGCAGTTCTTC.

There are many counts of this clonotype. The gene calls are TRBV6-1 and TRBJ1-2, with D perhaps matching TRBD1 (5 bases). The CDR3 sequence is 13 residues long. Deletions cut 0 bases from V and 6 bases from J, with 8 bases between. From germline, CDR1 is MNHNS and CDR2 SASEGT. CDR3 loop: CASSEAGRDGYTF. The CDR3 DNA is TGTGCCAGCAGTGAAGCGGGCAGGGATGGCTACACCTTC.

About this clonotype: Possible read error: a much larger clone is one base away. The V call is TRBV20-1, the J call TRBJ2-1; TRBD1 agrees at 9 bases. Per germline, CDR1 DFQATT and CDR2 SNEGSKA (reference sequence). The CDR3 has 16 amino acids. The CDR3 DNA is TGCAGTGCTCGGAACCAGGACAGGGGACCCTACAATGAGCAGTCCTTC. Protein: CSARNQDRGPYNEQSF.

This clonotype was observed many times. The V and J genes are TRBV6-1 and TRBJ2-3; a weak D match, TRBD2 (5 bases). Germline CDR1 MNHNS, CDR2 SASEGT. The CDR3 loop spans 13 amino acids. Trimming removed 5 bases at V and 4 bases at J, with 10 bases between. CDR3 protein: CASSPRVSDTQYF. As DNA, the CDR3 is TGTGCCAGCAGTCCGAGGGTATCAGATACGCAGTATTTT.

This clonotype was seen many times. In nucleotides, the CDR3 is TGTGCCAGCAGCTTACGGAAGGGGGCGCCTAATGAAAAACTGTTTTTT. This gives the protein CASSLRKGAPNEKLFF. The chain joins TRBV7-6 to TRBJ1-4, with TRBD1 matching over 7 bases. This CDR3 is 16 amino acids long. V shed 2 bases, J shed 3 bases, and the junction held 6 bases outside the gene matches. CDR1 is SGHVS, CDR2 FNYEAQ, per germline.

This clonotype occurred once. This likely traces to a read error, being one base from a far larger clone. This chain links TRBV6-1 with TRBJ1-6; 7 nucleotides line up with TRBD1. Germline CDR1 and CDR2: MNHNS and SASEGT. There are 15 residues in the CDR3. The CDR3 DNA follows: TGTGCCAGCAGCCCGAACAGGGGCGGGAATTCACCCCTCCCCTTT. Protein: CASSPNRGGNSPLPF.

This chain uses TRBV9 with TRBJ2-1; 12 bases fit TRBD2. This CDR3 has 16 residues. After removal of 3 bases from V and 5 bases from J, the junction contained 6 bases not matched to a gene. Germline V lookup: CDR1 SGDLS, CDR2 YYNGEE. CDR3 in amino acids: CASSASGREKHNEQFF. In DNA form, the CDR3 reads TGTGCCAGCAGCGCTAGCGGGAGGGAGAAACACAATGAGCAGTTCTTC.

Concerning this clonotype itself: Germline and junction disagree at one end, which may indicate a read error. The chain joins TRBV29-1 to TRBJ2-2, with TRBD2 matching over 9 bases. CDR3 length: 14 residues. CDR1 is SQVTM and CDR2 is ANQGSEA in the germline V gene. The CDR3 loop reads CSSGTSIVTGELFF. Written as DNA, the CDR3 is TGCAGCTCAGGGACTAGCATAGTTACCGGGGAGCTGTTTTTC.

This clonotype was counted at least ten times. The chain is built from TRBV7-2 and TRBJ2-7; 10 positions match TRBD1. V lost 4 bases and J lost 4; bases outside the gene matches: 7. The CDR3 is 15 residues long. CDR1 is SGHTA, CDR2 FQGNSA, per germline. This CDR3 reads CASSYPGTGVYEQYF. The CDR3 nucleotides read TGTGCCAGCAGCTACCCCGGGACAGGGGTGTACGAGCAGTACTTC.

This clonotype was detected ten times or more. The chain couples TRBV12-3 or TRBV12-4 to TRBJ2-7; 10 bases are shared with TRBD2. After removal of 8 bases from V and 9 bases from J, the junction contained 13 bases not matched to a gene. The CDR3 is 14 residues long. CDR3 loop: CASGTTSGIVWQYF. The DNA of the CDR3 is TGTGCCAGCGGTACAACTAGCGGGATCGTTTGGCAGTACTTC.

This clonotype has ten or more counts. The chain links TRBV28 to TRBJ2-1, with D unresolved. Trimming removed 7 bases at V and 2 bases at J, with 9 bases between. This CDR3 is built from 13 residues. The V gene's germline CDR1 is MDHEN and CDR2 SYDVKM. CDR3 coding DNA: TGTGCCAGCATCCGGACGGCCTACAATGAGCAGTTCTTC. The encoded protein is CASIRTAYNEQFF.

The chain couples TRBV5-1 to TRBJ1-2; possible D gene TRBD1, 5 bases. CDR1 and CDR2 (germline): SGHRS, YFSETQ. The ends were cut back, 3 bases at V and 4 bases at J, with 13 bases in the middle. The CDR3 is made up of 14 amino acids. The DNA of the CDR3 is TGCGCCAGCAGCTACGGCGACAGCACCTATGGCTACACCTTC. This gives the protein CASSYGDSTYGYTF.

This clonotype was seen many times. V is TRBV29-1 and J is TRBJ1-5; D may be TRBD1 (6 bases). Germline values: CDR1 SQVTM, CDR2 ANQGSEA. V lost 7 bases and J 5 bases, leaving 15 bases between the germline ends. CDR3 length equals 13 residues. For the CDR3, the DNA is TGCAGCGCCGGTTGGGGGGGCGATCAGCCCCAGCATTTT. This codes for CSAGWGGDQPQHF.

This clonotype was observed at least ten times. The J gene is TRBJ2-1, the V gene TRBV19; 9 bases agree with TRBD2. The CDR3 sequence is 16 residues long. The V gene's germline CDR1 is LNHDA and CDR2 SQIVND (reference sequence). Trimming took 3 bases from V and 9 from J; bases not matched to a gene: 12. The CDR3 DNA follows: TGTGCCAGTAGTATTGGCTGGGCGGGAGGGCAGCCTGAGCAGTTCTTC. Translating gives CASSIGWAGGQPEQFF.

The gene calls are TRBV4-3 and TRBJ2-7, with 8 bases identical to TRBD2. The V gene end was trimmed by 4 bases and the J gene end by 6 bases; junction bases not matched to a gene: 11. CDR1 is LGHNA and CDR2 is YSLEER in the germline V gene. The CDR3 runs to 15 residues. The CDR3 sequence: CASSRITSGASEQYF. DNA for the CDR3: TGCGCCAGCAGCCGGATCACTAGCGGAGCGAGCGAGCAGTACTTC.

This clonotype was detected a few times. The CDR3 nucleotides read TGTGCCAGCAGTCCGACGGCGTGGGGCACAGATACGCAGTATTTT. It encodes CASSPTAWGTDTQYF. V usage is TRBV25-1 and J usage is TRBJ2-3, with D uncertain. Germline V gene sequence: CDR1 MGHDK, CDR2 SYGVNS. The CDR3 consists of 15 residues. Trimming pared 5 bases from V and 1 base from J, leaving 13 bases between.

The J gene is TRBJ1-2, the V gene TRBV14; D gene uncertain. The CDR3 length is 16 residues. The germline V gene encodes CDR1 SGHDN and CDR2 FVKESK. Trimming removed 1 base at V and 4 bases at J, with 16 bases between. This CDR3 is CASSQGQWNSVYGYTF. The CDR3 DNA reads as TGTGCCAGCAGCCAAGGGCAATGGAACTCAGTCTATGGCTACACCTTC.

This clonotype was found a few times. The V gene is TRBV9, the J gene TRBJ2-1; D might be TRBD2 (6 bases). This CDR3 has 15 residues. Trimming removed 0 bases from V and 8 bases from J, with 15 bases in between. In germline, CDR1 is SGDLS, CDR2 YYNGEE. CDR3 bases: TGTGCCAGCAGCGTAGCGCGCGGGATAGAAGATGAGCAGTTCTTC. Translation: CASSVARGIEDEQFF.

This clonotype occurred many times. The V call is TRBV28, the J call TRBJ1-2; TRBD1 is a possible D gene (5 bases). The CDR3 contains 15 residues. Trimming shortened V by 6 bases and J by 5 bases, and 19 bases separated the two germline ends. Germline assignment: CDR1 MDHEN and CDR2 SYDVKM. The CDR3 bases are TGTGCCAGCAGCCTACCTTACGGGGGGACGTATGGCTACACCTTC. Its translation is CASSLPYGGTYGYTF.

Many counts were recorded for this clonotype. The chain employs TRBV29-1 and TRBJ2-7; 12 bases fit TRBD2. Unmatched junction bases numbered 4, after V lost 3 bases and J lost 4 bases. The CDR3 covers 14 residues. The germline V gene encodes CDR1 SQVTM and CDR2 ANQGSEA. The CDR3 sequence is CSVEVLAGGYEQYF. Written as DNA, the CDR3 is TGCAGCGTTGAGGTCCTAGCGGGAGGGTACGAGCAGTACTTC.

This clonotype was observed a few times. The chain combines TRBV28 with TRBJ1-5; D is undetermined. Trimming stripped 7 bases from V and 0 bases from J, with 16 bases between. The germline V gene has CDR1 MDHEN and CDR2 SYDVKM. The CDR3 length is 16 residues. The CDR3 DNA reads TGTGCCAGCATTCCCGCGGACGCGTATAGCAATCAGCCCCAGCATTTT. This encodes CASIPADAYSNQPQHF.

There are a few counts of this clonotype. The V gene is TRBV30, the J gene TRBJ2-2; 9 bases are a match to TRBD1. This CDR3 region has 16 residues. Germline V gene lookup returns CDR1 GTSNPN and CDR2 SVGIG (reference sequence). V was pared by 3 bases and J by 5 bases, with 10 bases of the junction left unmatched. CDR3 residues: CAWRGQGLRLTGELFF. The CDR3 DNA reads as TGTGCCTGGAGGGGACAGGGTTTACGGTTGACCGGGGAGCTGTTTTTT.

This clonotype has only a few counts. The CDR3 DNA follows: TGCGCCAGCAGCCTGGGGGCAGCCGTAGGCACCGGGGAGCTGTTTTTT. This translates into CASSLGAAVGTGELFF. The chain is built from TRBV5-1 and TRBJ2-2, with a possible D match to TRBD1 (6 bases). V was clipped by 4 bases and J by 4 bases, with 17 bases between them. Germline CDR1 SGHRS, CDR2 YFSETQ. The CDR3 runs 16 residues.

The gene calls are TRBV20-1 and TRBJ1-2, with D hard to call. The CDR3 contains 10 residues. Germline CDR1 is DFQATT and CDR2 is SNEGSKA (reference sequence). With 6 bases removed from V and 5 bases from J, the gap between germline ends came to 7 bases. The chain's CDR3 is CSAGPYGYTF. The CDR3 nucleotides are TGCAGTGCCGGGCCTTATGGCTACACCTTC.

Regarding this clonotype: This clone may be a read error of a much larger clone one base away. The chain couples TRBV6-1 to TRBJ2-7; possibly TRBD2 for D (8 bases). This CDR3 is 14 amino acids long. The V gene's germline CDR1 is MNHNS and CDR2 SASEGT. The germline V and J ends were trimmed by 6 bases and 2 bases, with 14 bases remaining between them. CDR3 region: CASRTGGTAYEQYF. The CDR3 nucleotides are TGTGCCAGCAGAACGGGGGGGACAGCCTACGAGCAGTACTTC.

In its sample, this clonotype was seen many times. The CDR3 spells CASSLFRASATDTQYF. DNA of the CDR3: TGTGCCAGCAGCTTATTTCGGGCTAGCGCGACAGATACGCAGTATTTT. This chain links TRBV7-6 with TRBJ2-3; possibly TRBD2 for D (6 bases). The CDR3 sequence is 16 residues long. Trimming shortened V by 2 bases and J by 3 bases, and 15 bases separated the two germline ends. The germline CDR1 and CDR2 sequences are SGHVS and FNYEAQ.

This clonotype turned up a few times. The V and J genes are TRBV7-9 and TRBJ1-1, with 7 positions matching TRBD1. The germline CDR1 and CDR2 sequences are SEHNR and FQNEAQ (reference sequence). The length of the CDR3 is 14 residues. Trimming at V came to 4 bases and at J to 5 bases, leaving 7 bases not matched to a gene. CDR3 sequence (DNA): TGTGCCAGCAGCTACCGAACAGGGGAGACTGAAGCTTTCTTT. Residues: CASSYRTGETEAFF. Supplemented by reference TRBV7-9 and TRBJ1-1, the full variable domain reads DTGVSQNPRHKITKRGQNVTFRCDPISEHNRLYWYRQTLGQGPEFLTYFQNEAQLEKSRLLSDRFSAERPKGSFSTLEIQRTEQGDSAMYLCASSYRTGETEAFFGQGTRLTVV.